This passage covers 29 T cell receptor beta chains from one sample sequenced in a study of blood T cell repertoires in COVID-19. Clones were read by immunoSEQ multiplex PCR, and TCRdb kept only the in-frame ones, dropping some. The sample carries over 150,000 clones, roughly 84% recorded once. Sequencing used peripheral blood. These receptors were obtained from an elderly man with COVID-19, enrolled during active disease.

CDR3 sequence (DNA): TGTGCCAGCAGCTCGGACCGGGGTGATGGCTACACCTTC. Protein product: CASSSDRGDGYTF. V is TRBV5-4 and J is TRBJ1-2; no firm D call. The CDR3 contains 13 residues. CDR1 is SGHNT, CDR2 YYREEE, per germline (reference sequence). V gave up 3 bases and J gave up 6 bases, with 12 bases separating them.

Here the CDR3 reads CASSLNSLAKNIQYF. The CDR3 nucleotides read TGTGCCAGCAGCTTAAACTCCTTAGCCAAAAACATTCAGTACTTC. V is TRBV7-9 and J is TRBJ2-4; D gene ambiguous. The CDR3 contains 15 residues. Germline V CDR1 and CDR2: SEHNR, FQNEAQ (reference sequence). The ends were cut back, 2 bases at V and 0 bases at J, with 8 bases in the middle.

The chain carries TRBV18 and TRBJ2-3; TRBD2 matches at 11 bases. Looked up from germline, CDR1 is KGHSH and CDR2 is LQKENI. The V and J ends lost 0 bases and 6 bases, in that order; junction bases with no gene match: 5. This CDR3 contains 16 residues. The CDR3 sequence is CASSPPSGGGMDTQYF. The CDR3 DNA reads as TGTGCCAGCTCACCACCTAGCGGGGGGGGCATGGATACGCAGTATTTT. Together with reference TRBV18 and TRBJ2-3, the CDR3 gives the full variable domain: NAGVMQNPRHLVRRRGQEARLRCSPMKGHSHVYWYRQLPEEGLKFMVYLQKENIIDESGMPKERFSAEFPKEGPSILRIQQVVRGDSAAYFCASSPPSGGGMDTQYFGPGTRLTVL.

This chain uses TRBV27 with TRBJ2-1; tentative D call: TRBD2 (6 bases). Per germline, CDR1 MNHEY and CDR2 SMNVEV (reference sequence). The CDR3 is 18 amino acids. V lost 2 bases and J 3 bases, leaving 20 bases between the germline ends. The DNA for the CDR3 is TGTGCCAGCAGTTTAATGCCCACCGGGACTCGAAGCTACAATGAGCAGTTCTTC. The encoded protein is CASSLMPTGTRSYNEQFF.

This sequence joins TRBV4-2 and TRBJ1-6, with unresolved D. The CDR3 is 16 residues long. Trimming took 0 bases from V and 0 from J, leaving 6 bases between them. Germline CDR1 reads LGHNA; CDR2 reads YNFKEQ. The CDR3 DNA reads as TGTGCCAGCAGCCAAGATTACAGCTCCTATAATTCACCCCTCCACTTT. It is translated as CASSQDYSSYNSPLHF.

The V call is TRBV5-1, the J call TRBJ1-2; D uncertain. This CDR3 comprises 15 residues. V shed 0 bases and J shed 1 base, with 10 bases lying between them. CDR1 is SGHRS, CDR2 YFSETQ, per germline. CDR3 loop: CASSLDSQHNYGYTF. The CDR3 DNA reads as TGCGCCAGCAGCTTGGACAGCCAACATAACTATGGCTACACCTTC.

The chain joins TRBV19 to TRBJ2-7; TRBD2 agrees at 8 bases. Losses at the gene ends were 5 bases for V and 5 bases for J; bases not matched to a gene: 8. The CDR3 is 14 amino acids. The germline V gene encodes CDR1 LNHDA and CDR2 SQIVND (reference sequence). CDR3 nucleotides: TGTGCCAGTAGTCCCTTAGCGGGGACGAACGAGCAGTACTTC. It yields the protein CASSPLAGTNEQYF. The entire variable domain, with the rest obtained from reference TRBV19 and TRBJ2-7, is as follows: DGGITQSPKYLFRKEGQNVTLSCEQNLNHDAMYWYRQDPGQGLRLIYYSQIVNDFQKGDIAEGYSVSREKKESFPLTVTSAQKNPTAFYLCASSPLAGTNEQYFGPGTRLTVT.

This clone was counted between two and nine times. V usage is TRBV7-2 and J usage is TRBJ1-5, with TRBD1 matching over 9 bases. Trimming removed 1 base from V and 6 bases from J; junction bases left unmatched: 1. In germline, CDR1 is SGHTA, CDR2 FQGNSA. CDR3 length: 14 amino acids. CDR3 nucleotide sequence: TGTGCCAGCAGCTTAGGACAGGGGGGTCAGCCCCAGCATTTT. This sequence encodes CASSLGQGGQPQHF.

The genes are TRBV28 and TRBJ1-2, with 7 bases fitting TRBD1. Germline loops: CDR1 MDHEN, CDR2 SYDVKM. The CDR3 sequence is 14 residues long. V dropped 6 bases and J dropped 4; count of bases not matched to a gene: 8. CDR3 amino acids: CASSSGTARYGYTF. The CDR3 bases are TGTGCCAGCAGCTCTGGGACAGCGCGCTATGGCTACACCTTC.

CDR3 in amino acids: CAARGTGGDQPQHF. The CDR3 DNA sequence: TGTGCCGCCCGCGGGACAGGGGGAGATCAGCCCCAGCATTTT. This chain joins TRBV10-3 and TRBJ1-5; TRBD1 matches 11 bases. This CDR3 is built from 14 residues. Germline V gene sequence: CDR1 ENHRY, CDR2 SYGVKD. The V segment lost 11 bases and the J segment 5 bases; nucleotides outside the gene matches: 8.

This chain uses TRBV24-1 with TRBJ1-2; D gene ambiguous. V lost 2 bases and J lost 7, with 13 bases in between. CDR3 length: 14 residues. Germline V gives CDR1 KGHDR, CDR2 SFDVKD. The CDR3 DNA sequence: TGTGCCACCAGTGATTCCTCCGGGGTTCGTGGCTACACCTTC. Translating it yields CATSDSSGVRGYTF.

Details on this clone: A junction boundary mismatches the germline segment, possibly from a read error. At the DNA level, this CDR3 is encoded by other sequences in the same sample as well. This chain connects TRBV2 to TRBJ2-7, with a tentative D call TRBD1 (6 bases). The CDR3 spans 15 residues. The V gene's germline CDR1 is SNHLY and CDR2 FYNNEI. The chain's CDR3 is CASSEQTGSSYEQYF. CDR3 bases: TGTGCCAGCAGTGAGCAGACAGGCAGCTCCTACGAACAGTACTTC.

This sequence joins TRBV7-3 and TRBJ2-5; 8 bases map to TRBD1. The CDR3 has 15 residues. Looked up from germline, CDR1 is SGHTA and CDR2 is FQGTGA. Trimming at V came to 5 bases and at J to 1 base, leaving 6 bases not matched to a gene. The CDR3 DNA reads TGTGCCAGCAGCCCCACCGGGACAGGCCAAGAGACCCAGTACTTC. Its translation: CASSPTGTGQETQYF.

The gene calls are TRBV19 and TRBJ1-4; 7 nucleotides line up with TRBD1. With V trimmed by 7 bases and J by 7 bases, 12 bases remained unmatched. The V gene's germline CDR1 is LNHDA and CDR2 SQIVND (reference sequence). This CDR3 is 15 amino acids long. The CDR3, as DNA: TGTGCCAGTAAATCCAGGGGGACGGCTAGTGAAAAACTGTTTTTT. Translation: CASKSRGTASEKLFF.

The CDR3 coding sequence is TGTGCCAGCTCACCAATTATGACAGGGGCTGGGAACACTGAAGCTTTCTTT. Amino acid sequence: CASSPIMTGAGNTEAFF. The chain links TRBV18 to TRBJ1-1; 8 positions match TRBD1. V lost 2 bases and J lost 1; bases outside the gene matches: 9. This CDR3 comprises 17 residues. Germline lookup yields CDR1 KGHSH and CDR2 LQKENI.

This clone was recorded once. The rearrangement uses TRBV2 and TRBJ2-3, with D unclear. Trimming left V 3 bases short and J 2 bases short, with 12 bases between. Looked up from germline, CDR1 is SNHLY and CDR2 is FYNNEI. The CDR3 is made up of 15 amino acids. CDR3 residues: CASSDLSFFTDTQYF. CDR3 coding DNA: TGTGCCAGCAGTGATCTGAGTTTTTTCACAGATACGCAGTATTTT.

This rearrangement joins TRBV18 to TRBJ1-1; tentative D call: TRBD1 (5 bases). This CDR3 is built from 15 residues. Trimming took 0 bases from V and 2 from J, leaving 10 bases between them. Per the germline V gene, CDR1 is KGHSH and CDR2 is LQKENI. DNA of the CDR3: TGTGCCAGCTCACCACCCGGCAGGGCTAACACTGAAGCTTTCTTT. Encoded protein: CASSPPGRANTEAFF. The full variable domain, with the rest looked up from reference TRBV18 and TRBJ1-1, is NAGVMQNPRHLVRRRGQEARLRCSPMKGHSHVYWYRQLPEEGLKFMVYLQKENIIDESGMPKERFSAEFPKEGPSILRIQQVVRGDSAAYFCASSPPGRANTEAFFGQGTRLTVV.

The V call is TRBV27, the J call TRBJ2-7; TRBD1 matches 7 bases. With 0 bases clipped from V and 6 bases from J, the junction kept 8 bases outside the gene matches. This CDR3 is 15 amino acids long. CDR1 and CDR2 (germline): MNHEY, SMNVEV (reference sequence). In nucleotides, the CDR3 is TGTGCCAGCAGTTTATCGACAGGGTCGGTCGGCGAGCAGTACTTC. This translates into CASSLSTGSVGEQYF.

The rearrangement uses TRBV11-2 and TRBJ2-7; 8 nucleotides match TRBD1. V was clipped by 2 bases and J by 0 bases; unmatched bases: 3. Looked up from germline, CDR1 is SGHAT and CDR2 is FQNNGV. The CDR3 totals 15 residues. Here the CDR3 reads CASSLLTGGSYEQYF. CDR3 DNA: TGTGCCAGCAGCTTATTAACAGGGGGCTCCTACGAGCAGTACTTC. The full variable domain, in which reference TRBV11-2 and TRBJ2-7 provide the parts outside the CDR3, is EAGVAQSPRYKIIEKRQSVAFWCNPISGHATLYWYQQILGQGPKLLIQFQNNGVVDDSQLPKDRFSAERLKGVDSTLKIQPAKLEDSAVYLCASSLLTGGSYEQYFGPGTRLTVT.

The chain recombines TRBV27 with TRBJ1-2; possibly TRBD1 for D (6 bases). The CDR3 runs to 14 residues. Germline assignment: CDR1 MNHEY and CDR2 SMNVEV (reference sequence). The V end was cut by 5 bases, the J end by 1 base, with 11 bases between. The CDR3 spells CASSPRGFNYGYTF. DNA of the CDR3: TGTGCCAGCAGTCCCAGGGGTTTTAACTATGGCTACACCTTC.

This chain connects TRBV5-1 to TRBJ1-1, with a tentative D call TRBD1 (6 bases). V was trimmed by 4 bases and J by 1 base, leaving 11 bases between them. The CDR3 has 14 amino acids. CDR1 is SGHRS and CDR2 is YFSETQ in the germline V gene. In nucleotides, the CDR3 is TGCGCCAGCAGCCGGGGGGCGGCGAACACTGAAGCTTTCTTT. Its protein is CASSRGAANTEAFF.

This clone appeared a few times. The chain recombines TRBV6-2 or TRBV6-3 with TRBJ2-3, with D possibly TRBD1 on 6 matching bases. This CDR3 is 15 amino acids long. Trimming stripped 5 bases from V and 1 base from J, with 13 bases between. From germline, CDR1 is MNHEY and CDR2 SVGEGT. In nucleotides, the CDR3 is TGTGCCAGCAGTAACAGGGACACAGGCACAGATACGCAGTATTTT. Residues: CASSNRDTGTDTQYF.

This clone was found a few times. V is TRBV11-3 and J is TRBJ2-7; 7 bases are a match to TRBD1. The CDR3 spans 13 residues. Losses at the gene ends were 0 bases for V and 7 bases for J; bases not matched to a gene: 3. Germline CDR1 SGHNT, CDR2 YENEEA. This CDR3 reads CASSLEGGWEQYF. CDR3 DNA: TGTGCCAGCAGCTTAGAAGGGGGCTGGGAGCAGTACTTC.

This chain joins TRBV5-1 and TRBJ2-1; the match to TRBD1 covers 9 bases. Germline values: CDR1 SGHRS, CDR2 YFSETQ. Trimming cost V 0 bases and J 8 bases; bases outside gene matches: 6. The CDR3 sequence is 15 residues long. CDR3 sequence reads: CASSLGWDRVDEQFF. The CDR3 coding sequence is TGCGCCAGCAGCTTGGGTTGGGACAGGGTCGATGAGCAGTTCTTC.

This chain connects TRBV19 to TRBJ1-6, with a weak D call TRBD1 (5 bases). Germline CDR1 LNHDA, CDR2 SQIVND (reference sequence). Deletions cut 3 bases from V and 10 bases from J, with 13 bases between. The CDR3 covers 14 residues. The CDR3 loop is CASSIARADSPLHF. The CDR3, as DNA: TGTGCCAGTAGTATCGCCAGGGCGGACTCACCCCTCCACTTT.

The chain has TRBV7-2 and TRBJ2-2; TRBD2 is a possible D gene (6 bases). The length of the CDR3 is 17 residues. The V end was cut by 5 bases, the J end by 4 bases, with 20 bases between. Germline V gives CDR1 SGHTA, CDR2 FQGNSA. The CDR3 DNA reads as TGTGCCAGCAGCGGGCAGGGACTTTACCGGGTCACCGGGGAGCTGTTTTTT. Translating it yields CASSGQGLYRVTGELFF.

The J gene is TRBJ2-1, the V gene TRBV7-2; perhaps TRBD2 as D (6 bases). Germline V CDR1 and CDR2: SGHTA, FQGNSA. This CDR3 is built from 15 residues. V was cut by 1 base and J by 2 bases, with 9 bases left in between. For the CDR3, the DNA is TGTGCCAGCAGCTTAGACGCGGGGCCCTACAATGAGCAGTTCTTC. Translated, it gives CASSLDAGPYNEQFF.

The chain's CDR3 is CATSDSSGGADTQYF. CDR3 coding DNA: TGTGCCACCAGTGATTCGAGCGGGGGGGCAGATACGCAGTATTTT. J is TRBJ2-3 and V is TRBV24-1; 10 bases are shared with TRBD2. The CDR3 is 15 residues long. The V segment lost 2 bases and the J segment 4 bases; nucleotides outside the gene matches: 2. Germline V CDR1 and CDR2: KGHDR, SFDVKD.

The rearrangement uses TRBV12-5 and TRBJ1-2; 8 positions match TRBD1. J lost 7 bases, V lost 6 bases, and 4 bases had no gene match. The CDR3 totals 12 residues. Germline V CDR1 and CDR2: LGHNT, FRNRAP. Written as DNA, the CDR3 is TGTGCTAGTGGGGGACAGGAGAGTGGCTACACCTTC. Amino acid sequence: CASGGQESGYTF.